The entry below describes one TCR beta chain. The antigen is unknown. Here immunoSEQ multiplex PCR was the method, and the copy in TCRdb shows in-frame clones only, minus some. The repertoire has 850,000 to 1,200,000 clones, about 75% of them found once; the top ten carry 1.4% to 1.5%. This sample was included in a study of shared clonotypes between healthy human individuals. V was pared by 6 bases and J by 5 bases, with 11 bases of the junction left unmatched. The CDR3 has 15 amino acids. The germline gives CDR1 MNHNY, CDR2 SVGAGI (reference sequence). General study results and limits: Naive subsets typically showed greater estimated richness than memory subsets. For naive CD4 cells, around 5.1% of clonotypes were shared across a handful of donors. Unshared clonotypes carried lower generation probabilities than those common to all four donors.

The J gene is TRBJ2-3, the V gene TRBV6-6, with 7 bases matching TRBD1. The sequenced material came from memory CD4+ T cells sorted from blood. Subset reported: CD45RA-negative fraction. This TCR came from a man in his late teens or twenties in good health. CDR3: CASRPQGPSGDTQYF. The CDR3, as DNA: TGTGCCAGCAGACCACAGGGGCCCTCCGGAGATACGCAGTATTTT.